Given below is one T cell receptor (beta chain) in context. Antigen unknown. The data are from a study of cytomegalovirus exposure and HLA in healthy donors. Sequencing was performed with immunoSEQ multiplex PCR; in TCRdb, only in-frame clones are kept and a portion is missing. The data show roughly 180,000 clones, 86% seen once. Trimming took 7 bases from V and 5 from J, leaving 11 bases between them. The germline CDR1 and CDR2 sequences are MDHEN and SYDVKM. This CDR3 is built from 12 residues. Study-wide points: First-cohort TCR clusters were later found to tend to co-occur in the 120 or so validation repertoires.

The receptor was derived from a man aged 25 to 40 in good health and CMV-seropositive. The sequencing input was PBMCs. This chain connects TRBV28 to TRBJ2-5; D is ambiguous. Here the CDR3 reads CASMSVSETQYF. The CDR3 DNA follows: TGTGCCAGCATGTCAGTTTCGGAGACCCAGTACTTC.